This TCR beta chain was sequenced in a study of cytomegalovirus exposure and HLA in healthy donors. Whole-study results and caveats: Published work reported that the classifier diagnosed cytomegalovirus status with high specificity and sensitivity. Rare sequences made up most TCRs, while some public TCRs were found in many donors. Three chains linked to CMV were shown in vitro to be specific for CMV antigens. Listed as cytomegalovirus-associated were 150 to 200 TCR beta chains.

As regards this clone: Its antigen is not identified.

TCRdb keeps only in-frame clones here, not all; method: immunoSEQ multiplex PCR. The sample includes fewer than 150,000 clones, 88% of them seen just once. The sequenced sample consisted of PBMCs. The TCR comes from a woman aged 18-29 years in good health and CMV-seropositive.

The CDR3 nucleotides are TGTGCCAGCAGTGAAGGGAGCTCGGACTATCAGCCCCAGCATTTT. Translating gives CASSEGSSDYQPQHF. The V and J genes are TRBV6-1 and TRBJ1-5; D unclear. CDR1 is MNHNS and CDR2 is SASEGT in the germline V gene. Trimming left V 1 base short and J 5 bases short, with 12 bases between. The CDR3 is made up of 15 amino acids.